A selection of T cell receptor beta chains follows, all from one sample in a study of CD8 T cells in Susac syndrome. MiXCR, applied by TCRdb to the immunoSEQ multiplex PCR reads, yields one record per CDR3 protein. This sample carries 25,000 to 30,000 distinct CDR3 sequences, roughly 94% of them seen once, and the ten largest clones take 0.27%. The sample taken for sequencing was CD8+ T cells from PBMCs. These receptor sequences come from a human donor in good health. The CDR3 runs from the conserved cysteine through the conserved F or W. The D gene is left open where the match is weak. The size entry is marked missing in some rows and otherwise reads once, few, many or a size class.

v_gene: TRBV18
d_gene: .
j_gene: TRBJ1-1
abundance: .
CDR3aa: CASSGGLGTEAFF
CDR3nt: TGTGCCAGCTCGGGGGGGCTGGGCACTGAAGCTTTCTTT

v_gene: TRBV6-4
d_gene: TRBD2
j_gene: TRBJ2-3
abundance: .
CDR3aa: CASSEGTSVNTQYF
CDR3nt: TGTGCCAGCAGTGAGGGGACTAGCGTAAATACGCAGTATTTT

v_gene: TRBV7-9
d_gene: .
j_gene: TRBJ2-7
abundance: .
CDR3aa: CASSPVGALREQYF
CDR3nt: TGTGCCAGCAGCCCCGTCGGGGCGCTACGAGAGCAGTACTTC

v_gene: TRBV6-1
d_gene: .
j_gene: TRBJ2-3
abundance: .
CDR3aa: CASWDSFSSTDTQYF
CDR3nt: TGTGCCAGCTGGGACTCTTTCTCTAGCACAGATACGCAGTATTTT

v_gene: TRBV20-1
d_gene: .
j_gene: TRBJ2-7
abundance: .
CDR3aa: CSARVTGYEQYF
CDR3nt: TGCAGTGCTAGAGTGACGGGCTACGAGCAGTACTTC

v_gene: TRBV29-1
d_gene: TRBD2
j_gene: TRBJ2-3
abundance: .
CDR3aa: CSVGTSGGATDTQYF
CDR3nt: TGCAGCGTTGGGACTAGCGGGGGGGCGACAGATACGCAGTATTTT

v_gene: TRBV7-2
d_gene: .
j_gene: TRBJ2-3
abundance: .
CDR3aa: CASGVEDVLDTQYF
CDR3nt: TGTGCCAGTGGAGTAGAGGACGTCCTAGATACGCAGTATTTT

v_gene: TRBV20-1
d_gene: TRBD1
j_gene: TRBJ1-1
abundance: .
CDR3aa: CSADDRVNTEAFF
CDR3nt: TGCAGTGCTGACGACAGGGTGAACACTGAAGCTTTCTTT

v_gene: TRBV7-9
d_gene: TRBD1
j_gene: TRBJ2-3
abundance: .
CDR3aa: CASRPHEGQASTDTQYF
CDR3nt: TGTGCCAGCAGACCTCATGAGGGACAGGCTAGCACAGATACGCAGTATTTT

v_gene: TRBV29-1
d_gene: TRBD2
j_gene: TRBJ2-5
abundance: .
CDR3aa: CSVETSGGFQETQYF
CDR3nt: TGCAGCGTTGAAACTAGCGGGGGGTTCCAAGAGACCCAGTACTTC

v_gene: TRBV10-3
d_gene: TRBD1
j_gene: TRBJ2-2
abundance: once
CDR3aa: CATLDRSPGELFF
CDR3nt: TGTGCCACCTTGGACAGGTCACCCGGGGAGCTGTTTTTT